This TCR beta chain derives from a study of shared clonotypes between healthy human individuals (dated by TCRdb to about 2020). Regarding the research as a whole: Three men and a couple of women, aged 18 to 49 years, made up the cohort. For each donor, CD4 naive and CD4 memory were each run on three plates, CD8 naive on two plates, and CD8 memory on one plate. To estimate repertoire size and how much clonotype sharing occurs between individuals, the study deeply sequenced the blood TCR repertoires of a handful of healthy adults. Different laboratories and diverse techniques were used to prepare libraries and sequence TCR repertoires, to increase sequencing depth and limit assay-specific biases. Between about 0.94 and 8.9 billion PBMCs per donor were obtained by leukapheresis. The research as a whole found: Naive subsets generally had larger estimated clonotype richness than memory subsets did. Only blood was sampled, and tissue TCR repertoires likely differ from those in blood. Clonotypes shared by all four sorted-subset donors showed higher generation probabilities than non-shared clonotypes. Because the study included only a small number of donors, the genetic and exposure-history diversity represented was limited. Rarefaction of sorted-subset datasets indicated incomplete sequencing despite the large sequencing depth. Pairwise subsampling indicated that sequencing depth was expected to affect the degree of clonotype sharing among donors. Sharing across a handful of donors was observed for approximately 5% of naive CD4, under 4% of naive CD8, 2% to 2.5% of memory CD4, and 0.4% of memory CD8 clonotypes.

This clone was recorded only once. The antigen this receptor binds is unknown. One base away there is no much larger clone; base qualities are not given. Using the deep immunoSEQ assay, TCR CDR3 regions were amplified from genomic DNA by multiplex PCR. Genomic DNA extracted from each cell subset was distributed evenly over all wells of several immunoSEQ 96-well plates, and each plate served as one replicate. Each replicate PCR for sorted subsets received about 0.2 ug genomic DNA, equal to tens of thousands of T cell genomes. Purified libraries were measured with a Qubit 3.0 fluorometer, size-checked on a Bioanalyzer 2100, and measured again with the KAPA Library Quantification kit. Every immunoSEQ 96-well plate was sequenced on a dedicated single-read 150-cycle Illumina NextSeq 550 flow cell. On the study's bioinformatics: Because only junctional sequences without quality scores were contained in the immunoSEQ output, filtering matching that applied to full-length reads could not be performed. Sequences were annotated with PyIR, a Python wrapper for IgBLAST v1.9, and V/J genes and CDR3 were assigned using IMGT germline references. Reads with weak V/J assignments (E-value above 1e-6), missing CDR3, stop codons, out-of-frame junctions, or ambiguous translated residues were removed. A V3J clonotype was defined by an identical inferred V gene, J gene, and CDR3 amino acid sequence. To compute the percentage overlap between repertoires, the number of shared unique clonotypes was divided by the size of the smaller repertoire. Three approaches were used to assess repertoire richness: RTK rarefaction, the Chao1 estimator, and Recon v2.1 estimates of unobserved clonotypes. For all TCRbeta clonotypes obtained by the gDNA method from a few donors, generation probabilities were computed with OLGA. TCRdb obtained this table from immuneACCESS and retained in-frame rearrangements with V and J assigned. These tables miss some clones; where compared with another copy, unresolved V genes account for less than half of the shortfall, and the remainder is unexplained. V and J calls and clone size are as listed in that table; D and trimming were resolved from the DNA. Present in this sample are 2 million to 3 million clones, approximately 93% of which were seen just once. In total, the top ten clones hold 0.36% of the sample.

There are 14 amino acids in the CDR3, from cysteine to phenylalanine inclusive. The CDR3 DNA has 42 bases and is translated from base 1. The V end gives up 4 bases and the J end 12 bases, leaving 7 bases in the junction not matched to a gene. CDR1 and CDR2 are read off the germline V gene (reference sequence) as LNHDA and SQIVND. The donors were healthy, HIV-negative adults with no recently reported acute infections or vaccinations. Only Caucasian adults living in Nashville, Tennessee, USA were represented among the donors. CD4+ T cells were enriched by magnetic negative selection; naive cells were then positively selected on CD45RA, and the negative fraction formed the memory subset. Blood was collected by leukapheresis, and PBMCs were isolated by Ficoll-Histopaque density gradient centrifugation and then cryopreserved in liquid nitrogen vapor phase. Analytical flow cytometry was used to check the purity and quantity of every magnetically sorted T cell population. Genomic DNA was isolated from every sorted fraction and measured by UV absorbance on a Nanodrop 2000c.

Recombination linked TRBV19 to TRBJ2-1; TRBD2 agrees with 12 junctional bases. The receptor was derived from a man aged 18 to 30 in good health. Some clones in this sample may be carry-over from other donors' samples. Sequencing was carried out using naive CD4+ T cells from PBMCs. The sample's cell subset or site label, decoded: CD45RA+ positively selected. The DNA sequence is as follows: TGTGCCAGTAGTACTGGGACTAGCGGGTTTTGGCAGTTCTTC. This encodes CASSTGTSGFWQFF. Full variable domain (CDR3 extended with the reference TRBV19 and TRBJ2-1 proteins): DGGITQSPKYLFRKEGQNVTLSCEQNLNHDAMYWYRQDPGQGLRLIYYSQIVNDFQKGDIAEGYSVSREKKESFPLTVTSAQKNPTAFYLCASSTGTSGFWQFFGPGTRLTVL.